The subject of this entry is one TCR beta chain. What it recognizes is unknown. This record comes from a study of response to subunit inactivated influenza vaccine. The CDR3 extends over 17 amino acids. The germline V gene encodes CDR1 SGHVS and CDR2 FNYEAQ. V gave up 4 bases and J gave up 2 bases; unmatched junction bases: 6. From the RT-PCR reads, TCRdb called clonotypes with MiXCR, one entry per CDR3 protein. The table has 750,000 to 850,000 distinct CDR3 sequences, approximately 17% seen once; the top ten hold about 11%. The study's findings and limits: Only a handful of new T cells, the authors suggested, are recruited with each seasonal influenza vaccination.

Specimen: PBMCs from blood, collected around 5 days after vaccination. The chain uses TRBV7-6 and TRBJ2-2, with 11 bases fitting TRBD2. The clonotype originates from a middle-aged man who received an inactivated influenza vaccine. The CDR3 sequence is CASSSIAGGPNTGELFF. DNA for the CDR3: TGTGCCAGCAGCTCTATAGCGGGAGGGCCCAACACCGGGGAGCTGTTTTTT. Based on the CDR3 plus reference TRBV7-6 and TRBJ2-2, the full variable domain is GAGVSQSPRYKVTKRGQDVALRCDPISGHVSLYWYRQALGQGPEFLTYFNYEAQQDKSGLPNDRFSAERPEGSISTLTIQRTEQRDSAMYRCASSSIAGGPNTGELFFGEGSRLTVL.